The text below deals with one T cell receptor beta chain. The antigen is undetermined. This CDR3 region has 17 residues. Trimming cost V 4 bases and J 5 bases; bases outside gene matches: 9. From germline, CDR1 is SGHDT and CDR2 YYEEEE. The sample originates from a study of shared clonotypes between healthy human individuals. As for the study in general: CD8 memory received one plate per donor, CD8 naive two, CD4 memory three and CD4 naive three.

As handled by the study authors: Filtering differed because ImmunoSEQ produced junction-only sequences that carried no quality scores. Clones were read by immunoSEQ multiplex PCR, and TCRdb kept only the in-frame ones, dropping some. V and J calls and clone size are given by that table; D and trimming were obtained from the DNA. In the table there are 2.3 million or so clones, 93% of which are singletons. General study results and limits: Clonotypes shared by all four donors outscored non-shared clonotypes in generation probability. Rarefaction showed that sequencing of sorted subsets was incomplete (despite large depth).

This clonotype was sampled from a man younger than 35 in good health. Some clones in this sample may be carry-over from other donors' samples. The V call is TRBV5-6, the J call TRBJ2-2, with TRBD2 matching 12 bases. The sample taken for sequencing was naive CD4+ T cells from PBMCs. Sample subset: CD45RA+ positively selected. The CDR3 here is CASSPGLAGRWTGELFF. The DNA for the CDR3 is TGTGCCAGCAGCCCCGGACTAGCGGGACGATGGACCGGGGAGCTGTTTTTT.